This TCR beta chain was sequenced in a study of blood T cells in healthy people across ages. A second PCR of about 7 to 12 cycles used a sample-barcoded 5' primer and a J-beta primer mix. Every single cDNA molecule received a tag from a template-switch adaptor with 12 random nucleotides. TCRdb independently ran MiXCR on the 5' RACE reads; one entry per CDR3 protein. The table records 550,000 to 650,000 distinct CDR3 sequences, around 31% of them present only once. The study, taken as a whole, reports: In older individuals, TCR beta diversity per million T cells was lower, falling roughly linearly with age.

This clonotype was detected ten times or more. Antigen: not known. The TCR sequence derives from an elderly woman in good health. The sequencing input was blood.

The CDR3 loop is CSASPLAGSTDTQYF. CDR3 nucleotides: TGCAGTGCGAGCCCCCTAGCGGGGAGCACAGATACGCAGTATTTT. This chain joins TRBV20-1 and TRBJ2-3; 9 bases align to TRBD2. CDR3 size: 15 residues. Germline values: CDR1 DFQATT, CDR2 SNEGSKA (reference sequence). V lost 6 bases to trimming and J lost 0 bases; unmatched junction nucleotides: 7.